This T cell receptor (beta chain) was recorded in a study of CD8+CD57+ T cells in acquired aplastic anemia. About the research overall: An average of approximately 3.2 ug of DNA was obtained from sorted CD4+ and CD8+ cells. The study's findings and limits: Statistical testing detected no significant gap in CD8+ Simpson's diversity between patients and controls.

Both TCR beta VDJ combination and CDR3 sequence profiling were carried out. Genomic DNA was the template for this profiling. In TCRdb, the reads were re-called with MiXCR into one record per CDR3 protein. The profile shows 200,000 or so distinct CDR3 sequences, under 50% of them singletons. In the case of this clonotype: The antigen remains undetermined. A much larger clone lies a single base off, so this may be a read error.

This CDR3 spans 17 amino acids. Germline V gene lookup returns CDR1 LNHDA and CDR2 SQIVND (reference sequence). Previously, flow cytometry had revealed CD8+CD57+ cell expansion in the patients chosen for sequencing. The diagnosis in all patients was severe acquired aplastic anemia. Blood sampling was performed on the patients, and none of them had received therapy by then. The rearrangement joins TRBV19 to TRBJ2-1; D is tentatively TRBD1 or TRBD2 (6 bases each). The sequencing sample was made of sorted CD4+, CD8+, or CD8+CD57+ T cells (not recorded which) from PBMCs. The sequence was obtained from a human donor with aplastic anemia. Here the CDR3 reads CASSIGGGGARGNEQLF. CDR3 coding DNA: TGTGCCAGTAGTATAGGAGGCGGAGGGGCGAGGGGGAATGAGCAGCTCTTC.